One and the same sample provided the 16 T cell receptor beta chains below, sequenced in a study of T cell clones after liver transplantation. TCRdb's table, derived via immunoSEQ multiplex PCR, lists solely in-frame clones and lacks some. The table lists about 72,000 clones, about nine tenths of them singletons. This sample comprised CD4+ T cells from blood, obtained before liver transplant. These receptors originate from a human donor who received a liver transplant.

The chain carries TRBV9 and TRBJ2-5; 7 nucleotides agree with TRBD1. Trimming took 3 bases from V and 1 from J; bases not matched to a gene: 12. Looked up from germline, CDR1 is SGDLS and CDR2 is YYNGEE. This CDR3 has 17 residues. In DNA form, the CDR3 reads TGTGCCAGCAGCGCAGATCCCCCGGGACAGATCCAAGAGACCCAGTACTTC. Its protein product is CASSADPPGQIQETQYF.

The rearrangement links TRBV7-9 to TRBJ1-5, with a possible D match to TRBD1 (5 bases). Germline V CDR1 and CDR2: SEHNR, FQNEAQ (reference sequence). Deletions cut 3 bases from V and 2 bases from J, with 17 bases between. The CDR3 length is 17 residues. The CDR3 bases are TGTGCCAGCAGCTTGGGTCCGGGGGTTGATGGCAATCAGCCCCAGCATTTT. It translates to CASSLGPGVDGNQPQHF.

This clone has a handful of counts. V is TRBV19 and J is TRBJ1-1; the D is unclear. Germline loops: CDR1 LNHDA, CDR2 SQIVND (reference sequence). This CDR3 has 13 amino acids. V was pared by 6 bases and J by 5 bases, with 13 bases between. The DNA of the CDR3 is TGTGCCAGTAGGGGTAGGGAAGGTACTGAAGCTTTCTTT. Translated, it gives CASRGREGTEAFF.

The rearrangement links TRBV18 to TRBJ2-7; the match to TRBD2 covers 12 bases. Unmatched junction bases numbered 9, after V lost 6 bases and J lost 6 bases. Germline CDR1 is KGHSH and CDR2 is LQKENI. CDR3 length: 15 amino acids. CDR3 sequence: CASSQGLAGSSEQYF. The CDR3 DNA is TGTGCCAGCTCTCAAGGACTAGCGGGAAGCAGCGAGCAGTACTTC.

V is TRBV29-1 and J is TRBJ1-1; possibly TRBD1 for D (5 bases). CDR3 length: 12 residues. Germline lookup yields CDR1 SQVTM and CDR2 ANQGSEA. Trimming took off 8 bases at V and 5 bases at J, with 15 bases between the two ends. CDR3 residues: CSIDGGRTEAFF. The CDR3 nucleotides are TGCAGCATCGATGGGGGGAGGACTGAAGCTTTCTTT. Complete variable domain (other parts from reference TRBV29-1 and TRBJ1-1): SAVISQKPSRDICQRGTSLTIQCQVDSQVTMMFWYRQQPGQSLTLIATANQGSEATYESGFVIDKFPISRPNLTFSTLTVSNMSPEDSSIYLCSIDGGRTEAFFGQGTRLTVV.

The chain uses TRBV5-4 and TRBJ1-1; D perhaps matches TRBD1 (6 bases). The CDR3 has 15 residues. Germline V gives CDR1 SGHNT, CDR2 YYREEE (reference sequence). V was pared by 2 bases and J by 1 base, with 12 bases between. The CDR3 nucleotides read TGTGCCAGCAGCTTCGGGACAACCTCGAACACTGAAGCTTTCTTT. It codes for CASSFGTTSNTEAFF.

The chain recombines TRBV7-6 with TRBJ2-3; D is ambiguous. This CDR3 is built from 14 residues. Looked up from germline, CDR1 is SGHVS and CDR2 is FNYEAQ. Trimming removed 1 base at V and 5 bases at J, with 10 bases between. Written as DNA, the CDR3 is TGTGCCAGCAGCTTAGGGGCAGGTCTAGATACGCAGTATTTT. It encodes CASSLGAGLDTQYF. Full variable domain (outside the CDR3, taken from reference TRBV7-6 and TRBJ2-3): GAGVSQSPRYKVTKRGQDVALRCDPISGHVSLYWYRQALGQGPEFLTYFNYEAQQDKSGLPNDRFSAERPEGSISTLTIQRTEQRDSAMYRCASSLGAGLDTQYFGPGTRLTVL.

The chain recombines TRBV9 with TRBJ2-5; 9 bases fit TRBD1. There are 14 residues in the CDR3. The germline V gene encodes CDR1 SGDLS and CDR2 YYNGEE. Trimming removed 3 bases from V and 3 bases from J; junction bases left unmatched: 3. CDR3: CASSARTGEETQYF. For the CDR3, the DNA is TGTGCCAGCAGCGCCCGGACAGGGGAAGAGACCCAGTACTTC.

The rearrangement joins TRBV14 to TRBJ2-7; 8 nucleotides match TRBD2. Looked up from germline, CDR1 is SGHDN and CDR2 is FVKESK. This CDR3 spans 19 amino acids. Trimming at V came to 8 bases and at J to 5 bases, leaving 26 bases not matched to a gene. CDR3 region: CASSTTGRGRDRRLHEQYF. CDR3 DNA sequence: TGTGCCAGCTCGACGACCGGGAGGGGACGCGACCGAAGGTTGCACGAGCAGTACTTC.

This chain uses TRBV27 with TRBJ1-1; D unclear. Germline V gene sequence: CDR1 MNHEY, CDR2 SMNVEV (reference sequence). V lost 6 bases, J lost 3 bases, and 14 bases lay in between. There are 14 residues in the CDR3. CDR3 in amino acids: CASRGLNRDTEAFF. CDR3 DNA sequence: TGTGCCAGCAGAGGACTTAATCGGGACACTGAAGCTTTCTTT.

The genes are TRBV5-1 and TRBJ2-5; 11 positions match TRBD2. Trimming at V came to 0 bases and at J to 2 bases, leaving 15 bases not matched to a gene. Germline lookup yields CDR1 SGHRS and CDR2 YFSETQ. The CDR3 length is 20 residues. The DNA of the CDR3 is TGCGCCAGCAGCTTGGTCGAGCTGGCTAGCGGGGGGCACGGACAAGAGACCCAGTACTTC. This gives the protein CASSLVELASGGHGQETQYF.

The chain joins TRBV7-8 to TRBJ2-7, with a tentative D call TRBD2 (6 bases). The CDR3 is made up of 17 amino acids. Per the germline V gene, CDR1 is SGHVS and CDR2 is FQNEAQ. V was shortened by 2 bases and J by 1 base, with 18 bases between the two germline ends. The CDR3 loop is CASSLIERVGVSYEQYF. The CDR3 DNA is TGTGCCAGCAGCTTAATCGAGCGGGTGGGAGTGTCCTACGAGCAGTACTTC.

The chain combines TRBV5-4 with TRBJ2-2; 8 bases line up with TRBD1. V shed 3 bases, J shed 5 bases, and the junction held 6 bases outside the gene matches. Germline loops: CDR1 SGHNT, CDR2 YYREEE (reference sequence). The CDR3 extends over 15 amino acids. The DNA for the CDR3 is TGTGCCAGCAGCTCGCGACAGGGGCTAACCGGGGAGCTGTTTTTT. Its protein is CASSSRQGLTGELFF.

The sample holds one count of this clone. The V call is TRBV5-1, the J call TRBJ2-3; 14 bases align to TRBD2. The CDR3 totals 17 residues. Unmatched junction bases numbered 7, after V lost 4 bases and J lost 3 bases. The germline CDR1 and CDR2 sequences are SGHRS and YFSETQ. The CDR3 nucleotides read TGCGCCAGCAGCGAGGGACTAGCGGGAGTGGGAACAGATACGCAGTATTTT. This gives the protein CASSEGLAGVGTDTQYF.

The chain uses TRBV19 and TRBJ2-5, with D hard to call. V shed 4 bases and J shed 1 base, with 7 bases lying between them. The germline V gene encodes CDR1 LNHDA and CDR2 SQIVND (reference sequence). The CDR3 loop spans 13 amino acids. The CDR3 DNA reads as TGTGCCAGTAGTACCCGCCTCCAAGAGACCCAGTACTTC. Its translation is CASSTRLQETQYF.

This clone rates as medium-sized. The rearrangement uses TRBV11-3 and TRBJ1-5; 8 bases are a match to TRBD1. CDR1 is SGHNT, CDR2 YENEEA, per germline. The CDR3 totals 15 residues. Losses at the gene ends were 1 base for V and 1 base for J; bases not matched to a gene: 0. The DNA for the CDR3 is TGTGCCAGCAGCTTAGGACAGGGGAGCAATCAGCCCCAGCATTTT. Encoded protein: CASSLGQGSNQPQHF.